This T cell receptor beta chain is from a study of regulatory dendritic cells for organ transplantation. Study-level findings and limits: Regulatory dendritic cells appeared to expand memory CD8+ clones less than mature ones. Among resting subsets, memory CD8+ cells contained the most alloreactive clonotypes.

Produced via immunoSEQ multiplex PCR; TCRdb's table is partial and in-frame only. This table holds 8,500 to 13,000 clones, around 66% found once. V trimming: 4 bases; J trimming: 0 bases; junction bases outside the gene matches: 4. From germline, CDR1 is SEHNR and CDR2 FQNEAQ (reference sequence). The CDR3 consists of 15 residues. In its sample, this clone was seen a few times. Antigen: not known. Material for sequencing was memory CD8+ T cells from blood. Subset specified: CD45RO+ memory T cells. V gene TRBV7-9 combines with J gene TRBJ2-7; 9 nucleotides line up with TRBD1. The clonotype originates from a human donor in good health. Written as DNA, the CDR3 is TGTGCCAGCAGCTCGACAGGGGGTTACTCCTACGAGCAGTACTTC. This translates into CASSSTGGYSYEQYF.